This T cell receptor beta chain was observed in a study of CD8+ T cells in alopecia areata. RNA, once extracted, was reverse transcribed into cDNA for use as the sequencing template. Here immunoSEQ multiplex PCR was the method, and the copy in TCRdb shows in-frame clones only, minus some. The data hold under 200,000 clones, with around 59% observed a single time. Study outcomes and limitations: Tofacitinib delivered significant drops in scalp clonality and in expanded CD8+ clones among the top 100.

CDR3 length equals 14 residues. V shed 6 bases and J shed 7 bases, with 16 bases lying between them. Germline values: CDR1 MNHEY, CDR2 SVGAGI. Described treatment: oral pan-JAK inhibitor, 5-10 mg twice daily. As concerns this clone: Its antigen remains unknown.

The chain joins TRBV6-5 to TRBJ2-1; tentative D call: TRBD1 (5 bases). The sample in question was CD4+ T cells sorted from blood, obtained at week 24, from a patient treated with tofacitinib. The sequence came from a human donor with alopecia areata. The CDR3: CASSPTRDSNEQFF. The CDR3 DNA reads as TGTGCCAGCAGCCCAACTCGAGACAGTAATGAGCAGTTCTTC.